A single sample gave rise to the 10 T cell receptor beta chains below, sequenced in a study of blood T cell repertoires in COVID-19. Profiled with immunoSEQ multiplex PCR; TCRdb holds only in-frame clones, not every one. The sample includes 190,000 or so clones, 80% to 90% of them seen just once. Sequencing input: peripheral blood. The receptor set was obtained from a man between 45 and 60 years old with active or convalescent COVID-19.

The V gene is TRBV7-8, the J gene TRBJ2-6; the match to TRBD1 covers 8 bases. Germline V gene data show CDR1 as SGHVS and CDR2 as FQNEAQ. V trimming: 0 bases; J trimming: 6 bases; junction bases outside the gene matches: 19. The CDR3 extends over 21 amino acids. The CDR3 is CASSLARQDPRGPSSANVLTF. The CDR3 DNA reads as TGTGCCAGCAGCTTAGCGCGCCAAGACCCCAGGGGGCCATCGTCGGCCAACGTCCTGACTTTC.

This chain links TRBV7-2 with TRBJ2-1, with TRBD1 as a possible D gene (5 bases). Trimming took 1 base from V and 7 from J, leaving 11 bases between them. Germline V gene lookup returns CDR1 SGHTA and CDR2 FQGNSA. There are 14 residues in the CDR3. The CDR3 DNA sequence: TGTGCCAGCAGCTTAGTAGGGGTGGGGAATGAGCAGTTCTTC. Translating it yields CASSLVGVGNEQFF.

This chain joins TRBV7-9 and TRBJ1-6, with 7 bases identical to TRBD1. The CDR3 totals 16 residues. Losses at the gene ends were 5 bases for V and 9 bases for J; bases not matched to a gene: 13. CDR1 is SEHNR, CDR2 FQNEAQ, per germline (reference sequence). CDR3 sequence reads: CASSITGVRGGSPLHF. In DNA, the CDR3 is TGTGCCAGCAGCATTACAGGGGTCCGGGGAGGTTCACCCCTCCACTTT.

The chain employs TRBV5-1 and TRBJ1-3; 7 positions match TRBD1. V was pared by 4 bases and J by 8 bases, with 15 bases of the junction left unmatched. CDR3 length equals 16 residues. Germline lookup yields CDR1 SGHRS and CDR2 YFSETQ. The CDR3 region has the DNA TGCGCCAGCAGCCGATTATCGGGACAGACAACGGACACCATATATTTT. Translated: CASSRLSGQTTDTIYF.

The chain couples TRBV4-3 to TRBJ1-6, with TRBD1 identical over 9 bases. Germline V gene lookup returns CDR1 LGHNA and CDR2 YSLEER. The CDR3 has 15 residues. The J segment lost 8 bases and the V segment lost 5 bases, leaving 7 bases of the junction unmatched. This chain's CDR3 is CASSTGQGTDSPLHF. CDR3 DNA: TGCGCCAGCAGCACTGGACAGGGGACGGATTCACCCCTCCACTTT.

The chain's CDR3 is CASSRTATTSYNEQFF. DNA for the CDR3: TGTGCCAGCAGCCGGACAGCGACGACCTCCTACAATGAGCAGTTCTTC. V gene TRBV5-4 combines with J gene TRBJ2-1; tentative D call: TRBD1 (6 bases). There are 16 residues in the CDR3. Germline CDR1 is SGHNT and CDR2 is YYREEE (reference sequence). Trimming left V 4 bases short and J 0 bases short, with 14 bases between.

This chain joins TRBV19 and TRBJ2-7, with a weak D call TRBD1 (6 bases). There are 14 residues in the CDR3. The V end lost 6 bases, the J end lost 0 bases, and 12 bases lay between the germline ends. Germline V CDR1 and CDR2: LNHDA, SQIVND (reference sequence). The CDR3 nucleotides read TGTGCCAGTAGAGGGTCGGACAGCTCCTACGAGCAGTACTTC. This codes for CASRGSDSSYEQYF. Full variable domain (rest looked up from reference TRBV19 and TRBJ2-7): DGGITQSPKYLFRKEGQNVTLSCEQNLNHDAMYWYRQDPGQGLRLIYYSQIVNDFQKGDIAEGYSVSREKKESFPLTVTSAQKNPTAFYLCASRGSDSSYEQYFGPGTRLTVT.

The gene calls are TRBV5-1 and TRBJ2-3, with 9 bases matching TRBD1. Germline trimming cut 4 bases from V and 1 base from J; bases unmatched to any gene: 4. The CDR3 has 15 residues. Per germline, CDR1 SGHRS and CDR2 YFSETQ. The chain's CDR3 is CASSPRTGGTDTQYF. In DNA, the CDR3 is TGCGCCAGCAGCCCCCGGACAGGGGGCACAGATACGCAGTATTTT.

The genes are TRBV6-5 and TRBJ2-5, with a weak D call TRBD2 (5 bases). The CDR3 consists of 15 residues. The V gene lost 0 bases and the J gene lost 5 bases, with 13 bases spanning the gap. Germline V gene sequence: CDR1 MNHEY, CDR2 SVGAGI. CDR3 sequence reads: CASSYSTSSGETQYF. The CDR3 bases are TGTGCCAGCAGTTACTCGACAAGCTCGGGGGAGACCCAGTACTTC.

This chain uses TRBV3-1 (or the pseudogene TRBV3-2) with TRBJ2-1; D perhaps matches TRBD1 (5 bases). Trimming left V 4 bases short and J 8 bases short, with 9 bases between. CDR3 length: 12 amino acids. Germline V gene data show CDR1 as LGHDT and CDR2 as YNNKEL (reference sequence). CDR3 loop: CASSRWGYEQFF. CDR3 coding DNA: TGTGCCAGCAGCCGTTGGGGCTATGAGCAGTTCTTC.